These T cell receptor beta chains were read from a single sample in a study of blood T cell repertoires in COVID-19. TCRdb's copy holds only in-frame clones and misses some; the assay was immunoSEQ multiplex PCR. The table has 95,000 to 150,000 clones, around 74% seen once; the top ten hold 5.5% to 7.5%. The sample comprised peripheral blood. Source of these receptors: a man at least 80 years old with COVID-19, enrolled during active disease. The CDR3 runs from the conserved cysteine through the conserved F or W. The D gene is left open where the match is weak. Rows give clone size only sometimes, using once, few, many, or a class for an expanded clone.

TRBJ1-1,.,TRBV7-3,.,CASSPQGNTEAFF,TGTGCCAGCAGCCCACAGGGCAATACTGAAGCTTTCTTT
TRBJ1-2,TRBD1,TRBV6-5,.,CASSYSVTGGNYGYTF,TGTGCCAGCAGTTACTCGGTTACAGGGGGAAACTATGGCTACACCTTC
TRBJ2-3,.,TRBV3-1/TRBV3-2,.,CASSQDQGYTDTQYF,TGTGCCAGCAGCCAAGATCAGGGATACACAGATACGCAGTATTTT
TRBJ2-5,TRBD1,TRBV24-1,.,CATSDALTGKTQYF,TGTGCCACCAGTGATGCCTTGACAGGGAAGACCCAGTACTTC
TRBJ1-1,TRBD1,TRBV15,.,CATSFPDRAGEAFF,TGTGCCACCAGCTTCCCGGACAGGGCGGGTGAAGCTTTCTTT
TRBJ1-3,.,TRBV6-2/TRBV6-3,.,CASSYPRPAGAISGNTIYF,TGTGCCAGCAGTTACCCCCGGCCGGCAGGGGCGATCTCTGGAAACACCATATATTTT
TRBJ1-1,.,TRBV27,.,CASSLTDINTEAFF,TGTGCCAGCAGTTTAACAGATATAAACACTGAAGCTTTCTTT
TRBJ2-1,TRBD2,TRBV11-2,.,CASSPWLAGGPNEQFF,TGTGCCAGCAGCCCCTGGCTAGCGGGAGGGCCGAATGAGCAGTTCTTC
TRBJ1-1,.,TRBV29-1,.,CSVGRQANTEAFF,TGCAGCGTTGGGCGCCAGGCTAACACTGAAGCTTTCTTT
TRBJ2-1,.,TRBV6-1,once,CASSESADSGNEQFF,TGTGCCAGCAGTGAATCGGCGGATTCGGGGAATGAGCAGTTCTTC
TRBJ1-2,.,TRBV29-1,.,CSVGHPGYTF,TGCAGCGTGGGACACCCTGGCTACACCTTC
TRBJ2-1,.,TRBV7-3,.,CASSTQGGEQFF,TGTGCCAGCAGCACCCAGGGTGGTGAGCAGTTCTTC
TRBJ1-2,TRBD1,TRBV3-1/TRBV3-2,.,CASSPTSGTGGSYTF,TGTGCCAGCAGCCCGACTTCCGGGACAGGAGGTAGCTACACCTTC
TRBJ2-7,TRBD1,TRBV5-1,.,CASSFGTGGNEQYF,TGCGCCAGCAGCTTCGGGACAGGGGGTAACGAGCAGTACTTC
TRBJ2-7,.,TRBV7-9,once,CASSLATTGSSYEQYF,TGTGCCAGCAGCTTAGCTACTACAGGAAGCTCCTACGAGCAGTACTTC
TRBJ1-1,TRBD1,TRBV5-1,.,CASSFRQGGTEAFF,TGCGCCAGCAGCTTCCGACAGGGGGGGACTGAAGCTTTCTTT
TRBJ1-2,TRBD1,TRBV9,.,CASSGDQRQGSYGYTF,TGTGCCAGCAGCGGAGACCAGCGACAGGGTAGCTATGGCTACACCTTC
TRBJ1-1,TRBD1,TRBV9,.,CASSVGARGRNTEAFF,TGTGCCAGCAGCGTAGGCGCCAGGGGGAGGAACACTGAAGCTTTCTTT
TRBJ1-2,TRBD1,TRBV19,.,CASRRTGGPNYGYTF,TGTGCCAGTAGACGGACAGGGGGGCCTAACTATGGCTACACCTTC
TRBJ2-5,TRBD1,TRBV10-3,.,CAISPGTGGETQYF,TGTGCCATCAGCCCCGGGACAGGGGGCGAGACCCAGTACTTC
TRBJ2-1,TRBD2,TRBV9,.,CASSVVPIGTSGGYNEQFF,TGTGCCAGCAGCGTAGTTCCAATAGGGACTAGCGGGGGATACAATGAGCAGTTCTTC
TRBJ2-3,TRBD2,TRBV13,.,CASSLRLAGEDTQYF,TGTGCCAGCAGCCTTCGACTAGCGGGAGAAGATACGCAGTATTTT
TRBJ2-1,TRBD1,TRBV19,.,CASSARDRAGGEQFF,TGTGCCAGTAGCGCCCGGGACAGGGCGGGCGGTGAGCAGTTCTTC
TRBJ2-1,TRBD2,TRBV7-9,.,CASSLGSGGYNEQFF,TGTGCCAGCAGCTTAGGAAGCGGGGGATACAATGAGCAGTTCTTC
TRBJ1-3,.,TRBV5-1,.,CASSPGVPGNTIYF,.
TRBJ1-1,.,TRBV7-8,few,CASSLVGVRPEAFF,TGTGCCAGCAGCTTAGTCGGGGTCAGACCTGAAGCTTTCTTT
TRBJ1-1,.,TRBV5-5,.,CASSLGDNEAFF,TGTGCCAGCAGCTTGGGGGACAACGAAGCTTTCTTT
TRBJ2-3,.,TRBV6-5,.,CASMRQADTDTQYF,TGTGCCAGCATGCGACAGGCGGACACAGATACGCAGTATTTT
TRBJ1-3,.,TRBV2,.,CASSEAGPASSSGNTIYF,TGTGCCAGCAGTGAAGCGGGGCCGGCATCTAGCTCTGGAAACACCATATATTTT
TRBJ2-1,TRBD2,TRBV7-2,.,CASSRAGVEQFF,TGTGCCAGCAGCCGAGCGGGAGTTGAGCAGTTCTTC
TRBJ1-2,TRBD1,TRBV4-3,.,CASSQETGFNYGYTF,TGCGCCAGCAGCCAAGAGACAGGGTTTAACTATGGCTACACCTTC
TRBJ1-5,.,TRBV6-5,.,CASRLHSLSNQPQHF,TGTGCCAGCCGCCTCCACAGTCTTTCGAATCAGCCCCAGCATTTT
TRBJ1-2,.,TRBV28,.,CASSSGTNYGYTF,TGTGCCAGCAGTTCCGGGACTAACTATGGCTACACCTTC
TRBJ2-5,TRBD2,TRBV3-1/TRBV3-2,few,CASSQDQAGVGGTQYF,TGTGCCAGCAGCCAAGATCAAGCGGGAGTCGGGGGGACCCAGTACTTC
TRBJ2-3,.,TRBV5-1,once,CASSLAGGTDTQYF,TGCGCCAGCAGCTTGGCAGGGGGCACAGATACGCAGTATTTT
TRBJ2-1,TRBD2,TRBV3-1/TRBV3-2,once,CASSQEFGAGAYNEQFF,TGTGCCAGCAGCCAAGAGTTTGGGGCGGGAGCCTACAATGAGCAGTTCTTC